This section outlines one TCR beta chain sequence together with its context. The target antigen is unknown. The data were taken from a study of T cell repertoires in ileal Crohn's disease. Looking at the study overall: Around 37% were active smokers at surgery; median disease duration was about 7.5 years. About half of patients got postoperative therapy: 11 thiopurines, fewer than 20 anti-TNF. The M0 sample came from the inflamed ileal portion of the resected specimen. Points from the study as a whole: Mucosal expansions were suggested to be mainly CD8 T cells.

Stated time point: inflamed ileum from the surgical specimen. Only in-frame clones appear in the TCRdb table, and some are missing; sequencing was by immunoSEQ multiplex PCR. The repertoire holds around 11,000 clones, with around 86% as singletons. The clonotype was recovered from an adult with Crohn's disease. The sequenced sample consisted of ileal tissue.

The CDR3 DNA follows: TGCGCCAGCAGCCGATTGACAAGCGGGCCTTCACCCCTCCACTTT. It codes for CASSRLTSGPSPLHF. This rearrangement joins TRBV5-1 to TRBJ1-6; D gene unclear. Germline V lookup: CDR1 SGHRS, CDR2 YFSETQ. V was trimmed by 4 bases and J by 9 bases, leaving 17 bases between them. The CDR3 sequence is 15 residues long. Looking up the rest from reference TRBV5-1 and TRBJ1-6 gives the full variable domain: KAGVTQTPRYLIKTRGQQVTLSCSPISGHRSVSWYQQTPGQGLQFLFEYFSETQRNKGNFPGRFSGRQFSNSRSEMNVSTLELGDSALYLCASSRLTSGPSPLHFGNGTRLTVT.